This TCR beta chain was observed in a study of blood T cell repertoires in COVID-19. Looking at the study overall: Acute-phase and convalescent COVID-19 samples originated in the United States, Italy and Spain. T cells, B-cell-depleted T cells, or PBMCs supplied cDNA or gDNA.

In the authors' workflow: The authors estimated nucleated cell counts from reference gene primer amplification. Produced via immunoSEQ multiplex PCR; TCRdb's table is partial and in-frame only. V and J calls and clone size follow that table, whereas D and trimming were derived from the DNA. The sample holds 200,000 to 250,000 clones, 87% seen once. In this sample, this clone turned up once. Specimen: peripheral blood. This sequence originates from a young woman who had recovered from COVID-19.

The CDR3 nucleotides read TGTGCCAGCAGCTTAAATCCCCTTAACACTGAAGCTTTCTTT. This gives the protein CASSLNPLNTEAFF. This rearrangement joins TRBV7-2 to TRBJ1-1; D not certain. Germline CDR1 is SGHTA and CDR2 is FQGNSA. Trimming cost V 2 bases and J 2 bases, with 9 bases left between them. This CDR3 spans 14 amino acids.